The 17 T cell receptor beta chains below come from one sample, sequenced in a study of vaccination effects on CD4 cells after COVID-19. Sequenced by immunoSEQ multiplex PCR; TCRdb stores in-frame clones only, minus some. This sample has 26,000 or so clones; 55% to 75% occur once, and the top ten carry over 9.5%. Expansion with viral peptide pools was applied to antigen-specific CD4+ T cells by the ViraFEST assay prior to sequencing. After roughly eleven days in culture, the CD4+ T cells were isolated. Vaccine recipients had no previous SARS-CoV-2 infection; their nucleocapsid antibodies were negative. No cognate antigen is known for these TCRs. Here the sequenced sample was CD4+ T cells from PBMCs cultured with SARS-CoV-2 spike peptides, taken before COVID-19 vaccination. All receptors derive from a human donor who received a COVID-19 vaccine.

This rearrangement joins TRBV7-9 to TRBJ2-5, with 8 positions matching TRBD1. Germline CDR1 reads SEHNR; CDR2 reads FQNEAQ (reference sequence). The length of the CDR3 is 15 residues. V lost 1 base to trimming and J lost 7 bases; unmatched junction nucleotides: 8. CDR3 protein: CASSLGTGPQGTQYF. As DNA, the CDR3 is TGTGCCAGCAGCTTAGGGACAGGGCCCCAGGGGACCCAGTACTTC.

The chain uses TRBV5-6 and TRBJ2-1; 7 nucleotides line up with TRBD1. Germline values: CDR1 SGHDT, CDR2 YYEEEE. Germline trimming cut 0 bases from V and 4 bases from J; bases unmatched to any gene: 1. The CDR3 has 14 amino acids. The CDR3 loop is CASSLVGQYNEQFF. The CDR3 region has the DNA TGTGCCAGCAGCTTGGTGGGACAGTACAATGAGCAGTTCTTC.

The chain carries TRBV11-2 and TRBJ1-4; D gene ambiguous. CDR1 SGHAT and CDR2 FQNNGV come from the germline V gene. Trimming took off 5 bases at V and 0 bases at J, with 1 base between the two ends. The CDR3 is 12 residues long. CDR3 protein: CASSPTNEKLFF. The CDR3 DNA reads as TGTGCCAGCAGCCCAACTAATGAAAAACTGTTTTTT. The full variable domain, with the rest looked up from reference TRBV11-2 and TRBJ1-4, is EAGVAQSPRYKIIEKRQSVAFWCNPISGHATLYWYQQILGQGPKLLIQFQNNGVVDDSQLPKDRFSAERLKGVDSTLKIQPAKLEDSAVYLCASSPTNEKLFFGSGTQLSVL.

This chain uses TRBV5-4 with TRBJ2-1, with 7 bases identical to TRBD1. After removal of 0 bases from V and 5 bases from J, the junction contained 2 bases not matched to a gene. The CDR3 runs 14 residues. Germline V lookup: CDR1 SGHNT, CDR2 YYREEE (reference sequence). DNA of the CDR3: TGTGCCAGCAGCTTGGGTGACAGGGACAATGAGCAGTTCTTC. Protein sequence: CASSLGDRDNEQFF.

CDR3 nucleotide sequence: TGTGCCAGCAGCTATCCGTTGGGACAGGGGGACACTGAAGCTTTCTTT. Residues: CASSYPLGQGDTEAFF. The chain has TRBV5-4 and TRBJ1-1, with 11 positions matching TRBD1. From germline, CDR1 is SGHNT and CDR2 YYREEE (reference sequence). CDR3 size: 16 residues. V lost 3 bases and J lost 3; bases outside the gene matches: 7.

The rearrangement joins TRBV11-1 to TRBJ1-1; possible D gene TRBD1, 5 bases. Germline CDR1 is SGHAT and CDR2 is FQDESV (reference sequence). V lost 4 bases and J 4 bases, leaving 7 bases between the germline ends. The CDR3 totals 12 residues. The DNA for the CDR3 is TGTGCCAGCAGCTATAGGGGCACTGAAGCTTTCTTT. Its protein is CASSYRGTEAFF.

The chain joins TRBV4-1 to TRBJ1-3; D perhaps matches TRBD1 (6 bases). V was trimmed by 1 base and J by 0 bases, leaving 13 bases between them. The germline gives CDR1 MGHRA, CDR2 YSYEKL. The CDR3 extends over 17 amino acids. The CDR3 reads CASSQGAQGNSGNTIYF. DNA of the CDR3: TGCGCCAGCAGCCAAGGCGCACAGGGAAACTCTGGAAACACCATATATTTT.

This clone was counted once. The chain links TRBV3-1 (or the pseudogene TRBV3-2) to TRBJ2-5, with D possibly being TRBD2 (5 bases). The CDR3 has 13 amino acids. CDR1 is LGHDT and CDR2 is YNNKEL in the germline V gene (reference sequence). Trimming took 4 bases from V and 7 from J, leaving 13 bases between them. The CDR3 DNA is TGTGCCAGCAGCCGGCGCGGCGAGGGGACCCAGTACTTC. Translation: CASSRRGEGTQYF.

The CDR3 region is CASSLAETGYNEQFF. CDR3 coding DNA: TGCGCCAGCAGCTTGGCAGAGACAGGGTACAATGAGCAGTTCTTC. This chain uses TRBV5-1 with TRBJ2-1, with 7 bases fitting TRBD1. Per the germline V gene, CDR1 is SGHRS and CDR2 is YFSETQ. J lost 4 bases, V lost 0 bases, and 4 bases had no gene match. The CDR3 is 15 amino acids. Together with reference TRBV5-1 and TRBJ2-1, the CDR3 gives the full variable domain: KAGVTQTPRYLIKTRGQQVTLSCSPISGHRSVSWYQQTPGQGLQFLFEYFSETQRNKGNFPGRFSGRQFSNSRSEMNVSTLELGDSALYLCASSLAETGYNEQFFGPGTRLTVL.

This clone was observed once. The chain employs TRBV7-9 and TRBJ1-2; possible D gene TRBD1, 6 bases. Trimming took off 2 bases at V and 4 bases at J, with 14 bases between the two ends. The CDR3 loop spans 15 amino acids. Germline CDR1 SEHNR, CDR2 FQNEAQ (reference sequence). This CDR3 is CASSLSRDTIYGYTF. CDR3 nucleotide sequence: TGTGCCAGCAGCTTATCCCGGGACACGATCTATGGCTACACCTTC.

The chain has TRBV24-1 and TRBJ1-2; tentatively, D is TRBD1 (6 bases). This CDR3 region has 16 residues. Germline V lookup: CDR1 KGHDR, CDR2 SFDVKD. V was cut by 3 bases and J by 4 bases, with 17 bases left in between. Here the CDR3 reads CATSDVQGDHGYGYTF. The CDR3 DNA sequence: TGTGCCACCAGTGATGTACAGGGTGATCATGGCTATGGCTACACCTTC.

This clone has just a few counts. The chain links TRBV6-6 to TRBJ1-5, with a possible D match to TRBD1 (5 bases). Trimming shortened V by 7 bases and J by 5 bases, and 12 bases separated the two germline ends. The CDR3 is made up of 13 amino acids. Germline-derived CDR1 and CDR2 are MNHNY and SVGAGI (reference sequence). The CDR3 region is CASKMTEHQPQHF. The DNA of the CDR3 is TGTGCCAGCAAAATGACAGAACATCAGCCCCAGCATTTT.

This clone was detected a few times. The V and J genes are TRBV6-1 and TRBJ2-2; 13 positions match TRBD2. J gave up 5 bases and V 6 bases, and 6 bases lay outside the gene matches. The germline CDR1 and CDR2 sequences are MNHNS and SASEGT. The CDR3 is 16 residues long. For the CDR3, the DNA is TGTGCCAGCAGGGAACTAGCGGGAGGGGGGACCGGGGAGCTGTTTTTT. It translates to CASRELAGGGTGELFF.

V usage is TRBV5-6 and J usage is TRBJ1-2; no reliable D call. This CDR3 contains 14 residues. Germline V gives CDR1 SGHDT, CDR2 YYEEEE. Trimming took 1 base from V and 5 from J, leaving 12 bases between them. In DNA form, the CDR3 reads TGTGCCAGCAGCTTGTCTGGCAGGAGGTATGGCTACACCTTC. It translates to CASSLSGRRYGYTF.

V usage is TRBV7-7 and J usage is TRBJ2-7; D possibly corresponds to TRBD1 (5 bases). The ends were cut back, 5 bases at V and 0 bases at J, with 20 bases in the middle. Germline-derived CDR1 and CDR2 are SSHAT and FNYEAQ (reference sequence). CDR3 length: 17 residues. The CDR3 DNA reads TGTGCCAGCAGCCAAGTGCCCAGGGCCCTGAGCTCCTACGAGCAGTACTTC. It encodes CASSQVPRALSSYEQYF.

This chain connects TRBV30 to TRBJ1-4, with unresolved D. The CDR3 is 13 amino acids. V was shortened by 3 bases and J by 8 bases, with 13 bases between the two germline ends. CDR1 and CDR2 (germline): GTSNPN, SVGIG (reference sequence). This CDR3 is CAWSEGTDEKLFF. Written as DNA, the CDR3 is TGTGCCTGGAGCGAGGGCACAGACGAAAAACTGTTTTTT.

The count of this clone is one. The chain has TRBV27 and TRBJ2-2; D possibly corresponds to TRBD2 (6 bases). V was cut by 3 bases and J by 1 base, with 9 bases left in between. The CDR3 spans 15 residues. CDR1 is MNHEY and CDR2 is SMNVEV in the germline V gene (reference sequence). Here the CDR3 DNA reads TGTGCCAGCAGTTTTGGGGGGAGGAACACCGGGGAGCTGTTTTTT. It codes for CASSFGGRNTGELFF.